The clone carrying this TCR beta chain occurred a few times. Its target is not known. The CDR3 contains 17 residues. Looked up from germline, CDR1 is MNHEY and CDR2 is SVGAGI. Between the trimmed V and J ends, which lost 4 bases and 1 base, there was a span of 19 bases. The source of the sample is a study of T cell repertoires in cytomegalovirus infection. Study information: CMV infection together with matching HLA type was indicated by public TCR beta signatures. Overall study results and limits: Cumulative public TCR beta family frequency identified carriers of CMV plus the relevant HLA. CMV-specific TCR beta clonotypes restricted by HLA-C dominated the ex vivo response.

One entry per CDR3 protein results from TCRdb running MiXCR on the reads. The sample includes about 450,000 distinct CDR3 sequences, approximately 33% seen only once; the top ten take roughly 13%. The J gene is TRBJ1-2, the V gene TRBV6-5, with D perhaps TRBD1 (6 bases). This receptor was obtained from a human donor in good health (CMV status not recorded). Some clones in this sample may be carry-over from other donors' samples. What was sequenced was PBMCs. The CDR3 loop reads CASSSPAAGEVNYGYTF. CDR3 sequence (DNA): TGTGCCAGCAGTTCCCCCGCGGCAGGGGAAGTTAACTATGGCTACACCTTC.